The next 16 T cell receptor beta chains were all read from a single sample in a study of cytomegalovirus exposure and HLA in healthy donors. A multiplex PCR was run with 60 Vbeta primers and 13 Jbeta primers. Method: immunoSEQ multiplex PCR; TCRdb's copy keeps in-frame clones and lacks some. The sample contains roughly 200,000 clones, 77% of which appear only once. Sample: PBMCs. The receptors here all came from a woman aged 55 to 70 in good health and CMV-seropositive.

The chain carries TRBV7-9 and TRBJ2-1; 13 positions match TRBD2. CDR3 length: 16 residues. The V gene end was trimmed by 5 bases and the J gene end by 12 bases; junction bases not matched to a gene: 13. Per germline, CDR1 SEHNR and CDR2 FQNEAQ (reference sequence). CDR3 residues: CASSVGLAGVTAVQFF. DNA of the CDR3: TGTGCCAGCAGCGTTGGACTAGCGGGGGTCACAGCTGTGCAGTTCTTC.

This clone was observed a few times. The J gene is TRBJ2-3, the V gene TRBV28; a weak D match, TRBD2 (7 bases). The V end was cut by 10 bases, the J end by 4 bases, with 15 bases between. Germline loops: CDR1 MDHEN, CDR2 SYDVKM. The CDR3 contains 13 residues. CDR3 amino acids: CATEQGGADTQYF. The CDR3 DNA reads as TGTGCCACGGAACAAGGGGGGGCAGATACGCAGTATTTT.

This rearrangement joins TRBV27 to TRBJ1-5; D might be TRBD1 (6 bases). V lost 5 bases and J 6 bases, leaving 11 bases between the germline ends. Germline loops: CDR1 MNHEY, CDR2 SMNVEV (reference sequence). The CDR3 is made up of 13 amino acids. The CDR3 DNA is TGTGCCAGCAGTCGTCAGGGGAGTCAGCCCCAGCATTTT. The encoded protein is CASSRQGSQPQHF.

V usage is TRBV18 and J usage is TRBJ1-1; D is undetermined. Germline V CDR1 and CDR2: KGHSH, LQKENI. The CDR3 loop spans 13 amino acids. Between the trimmed V and J ends, which lost 2 bases and 5 bases, there was a span of 9 bases. The CDR3 protein is CASSPNLETEAFF. The CDR3 region has the DNA TGTGCCAGCTCACCAAACCTGGAGACTGAAGCTTTCTTT.

CDR3 sequence (DNA): TGTGCCAGCAGGTCGGACAGGGCGGGCACCGGGGAGCTGTTTTTT. Amino acids: CASRSDRAGTGELFF. The chain employs TRBV2 and TRBJ2-2; 8 nucleotides agree with TRBD1. CDR1 and CDR2 (germline): SNHLY, FYNNEI. V shed 6 bases and J 4 bases; nucleotides not matched to a gene: 7. CDR3 length equals 15 residues.

CDR3 loop: CASSLMGDRGTDTQYF. The CDR3 nucleotides are TGCGCCAGCAGCTTGATGGGGGACAGGGGTACAGATACGCAGTATTTT. The V call is TRBV5-1, the J call TRBJ2-3; the match to TRBD1 covers 10 bases. V lost 1 base and J lost 3; bases outside the gene matches: 5. The germline CDR1 and CDR2 sequences are SGHRS and YFSETQ. This CDR3 is 16 amino acids long.

This clone was detected a few times. The CDR3 DNA reads TGTGCCAGTAGCCTCCCGGGACAGGGTGGACAGCCCCAGCATTTT. It yields the protein CASSLPGQGGQPQHF. V usage is TRBV19 and J usage is TRBJ1-5; 9 bases match TRBD1. CDR3 length: 15 residues. Germline loops: CDR1 LNHDA, CDR2 SQIVND (reference sequence). V was clipped by 6 bases and J by 7 bases; unmatched bases: 10.

The rearrangement uses TRBV5-1 and TRBJ1-4; 7 positions match TRBD1. Germline loops: CDR1 SGHRS, CDR2 YFSETQ. Trimming at V came to 4 bases and at J to 3 bases, leaving 6 bases not matched to a gene. The length of the CDR3 is 15 residues. CDR3 nucleotides: TGCGCCAGCAGCCCGACAGGGTTAGCTAATGAAAAACTGTTTTTT. Its protein product is CASSPTGLANEKLFF.

The chain couples TRBV14 to TRBJ1-1; D is perhaps TRBD1 (5 bases). The CDR3 has 15 residues. Trimming took 2 bases from V and 6 from J, leaving 16 bases between them. CDR1 is SGHDN, CDR2 FVKESK, per germline. The CDR3 bases are TGTGCCAGCAGCCAACTCAGTGGGGCTGGCGCTGAAGCTTTCTTT. As protein: CASSQLSGAGAEAFF.

The genes are TRBV9 and TRBJ2-5; perhaps TRBD2 as D (6 bases). V lost 7 bases and J lost 2, with 6 bases in between. This CDR3 is 11 amino acids long. Per germline, CDR1 SGDLS and CDR2 YYNGEE. CDR3 protein: CASGLQETQYF. For the CDR3, the DNA is TGTGCCAGCGGACTACAAGAGACCCAGTACTTC.

This clone has only a few counts. The rearrangement joins TRBV7-9 to TRBJ2-6, with D unresolved. With 3 bases removed from V and 0 bases from J, the gap between germline ends came to 12 bases. Germline CDR1 and CDR2: SEHNR and FQNEAQ (reference sequence). CDR3 length equals 17 residues. CDR3 loop: CASSFMPLSSGANVLTF. The CDR3 DNA sequence: TGTGCCAGCAGCTTTATGCCTTTGAGCTCTGGGGCCAACGTCCTGACTTTC.

The V and J genes are TRBV7-9 and TRBJ2-3, with unresolved D. Trimming took 5 bases from V and 0 from J, leaving 6 bases between them. Germline V gene data show CDR1 as SEHNR and CDR2 as FQNEAQ (reference sequence). This CDR3 has 13 amino acids. The CDR3 loop is CASSLSSTDTQYF. CDR3 nucleotides: TGTGCCAGCAGCCTTAGTAGCACAGATACGCAGTATTTT.

The chain couples TRBV7-8 to TRBJ2-5; TRBD2 matches at 7 bases. The CDR3 sequence is 16 residues long. CDR1 SGHVS and CDR2 FQNEAQ come from the germline V gene. Germline trimming cut 4 bases from V and 1 base from J; bases unmatched to any gene: 9. The CDR3 region has the DNA TGTGCCAGCAGCTCCCTGACAGCGGGGATCCAAGAGACCCAGTACTTC. Its translation is CASSSLTAGIQETQYF.

V usage is TRBV7-3 and J usage is TRBJ1-2; D remains unclear. Between the trimmed V and J ends, which lost 2 bases and 8 bases, there was a span of 12 bases. The germline V gene has CDR1 SGHTA and CDR2 FQGTGA. The length of the CDR3 is 13 residues. The CDR3 DNA reads as TGTGCCAGCAGCTTAGGCAACGCGGGAGGCTACACCTTC. Its protein product is CASSLGNAGGYTF. Full variable domain (outside the CDR3, taken from reference TRBV7-3 and TRBJ1-2): GAGVSQTPSNKVTEKGKYVELRCDPISGHTALYWYRQSLGQGPEFLIYFQGTGAADDSGLPNDRFFAVRPEGSVSTLKIQRTERGDSAVYLCASSLGNAGGYTFGSGTRLTVV.

The gene calls are TRBV19 and TRBJ2-2; D may be TRBD1 (5 bases). V was clipped by 8 bases and J by 0 bases, with 13 bases between them. This CDR3 contains 15 residues. Germline CDR1 and CDR2: LNHDA and SQIVND (reference sequence). This CDR3 reads CASSSTDTNTGELFF. Written as DNA, the CDR3 is TGTGCCAGTTCTTCGACAGACACGAACACCGGGGAGCTGTTTTTT.

This clone was found a few times. J is TRBJ2-1 and V is TRBV27, with TRBD2 matching over 12 bases. The CDR3 contains 16 residues. The trim removed 7 bases at V and 5 bases at J, leaving 9 bases unmatched. The germline V gene has CDR1 MNHEY and CDR2 SMNVEV (reference sequence). The CDR3 here is CASKASGRGLHNEQFF. For the CDR3, the DNA is TGTGCCAGCAAAGCTAGCGGGAGGGGGCTACACAATGAGCAGTTCTTC.